This T cell receptor beta chain derives from a study of cytomegalovirus exposure and HLA in healthy donors. General study results and limits: Sequencing artifact likely explains a cluster of highly shared sequence variants. A later analysis reportedly found that, within productive TCRs, an Asian-associated ancestry cluster had fewer N-insertions than the mean observed across the approximately 700 donors.

PCR amplification relied on 60 Vbeta primers (plus 13 Jbeta primers). Repertoires were generated with immunoSEQ multiplex PCR, while TCRdb's copy carries only in-frame clones and drops some. The sample consists of around 120,000 clones, roughly 77% of them appearing once. Notes on this clone: Antigen specificity is unknown.

The CDR3 sequence is 15 residues long. CDR1 MDHEN and CDR2 SYDVKM come from the germline V gene. Trimming removed 1 base from V and 0 bases from J, with 7 bases in between. Source material: PBMCs. This TCR was recovered from a woman aged 40-49 years in good health and CMV-seropositive. The chain is built from TRBV28 and TRBJ1-5, with D hard to call. The CDR3 DNA is TGTGCCAGCAGTTTATCAGTGTATAGCAATCAGCCCCAGCATTTT. This encodes CASSLSVYSNQPQHF.